What follows describes a single TCR beta chain. Antigen: not known. These data come from a study of graft-versus-host responses after intestinal transplantation. Study as a whole: Once they had received anti-thymocyte globulin induction, all recipients took tacrolimus and steroids for approximately 3 years.

Some clones are missing from TCRdb's copy, which holds only in-frame ones; the method was immunoSEQ multiplex PCR. Of over 90,000 clones in the sample, roughly 93% were seen once. Study results and limitations: GvH clones were identified in recipient marrow, with some first appearing in ileum or blood.

CDR1 and CDR2 from the germline V gene are LNHNV and YYDKDF (reference sequence). Trimming took off 0 bases at V and 3 bases at J, with 11 bases between the two ends. This CDR3 is built from 15 residues. V is TRBV15 and J is TRBJ1-2; D not resolved. The clonotype comes from a human donor who received an intestinal transplant. The sample here was unstimulated CD8+ T cells sorted from spleen or lymph node cells, taken before intestinal transplant. The CDR3 spells CATSREKVQYYGYTF. In nucleotides, the CDR3 is TGTGCCACCAGCAGAGAAAAGGTCCAGTACTATGGCTACACCTTC. The full variable domain, its missing parts supplied by reference TRBV15 and TRBJ1-2, is DAMVIQNPRYQVTQFGKPVTLSCSQTLNHNVMYWYQQKSSQAPKLLFHYYDKDFNNEADTPDNFQSRRPNTSFCFLDIRSPGLGDTAMYLCATSREKVQYYGYTFGSGTRLTVV.